This T cell receptor beta chain was captured by sequencing in a study of blood T cell repertoires in COVID-19. The overall study: The analysed material was cDNA or gDNA that came from T cells, B-cell-depleted T cells, or PBMCs.

The CDR3 sequence is 15 residues long. Per the germline V gene, CDR1 is LNHDA and CDR2 is SQIVND (reference sequence). The ends lost 3 bases at V and 2 bases at J; junction bases unmatched: 2. Authors' data handling: The authors estimated nucleated cell counts from reference gene primer amplification. Using immunoSEQ multiplex PCR, the repertoire was profiled, and TCRdb retains in-frame clones only, with some absent. V, J and clone size derive from that table, while D and trimming were established from the DNA sequence. The table shows about 200,000 clones, with just over 85% occurring only once. J is TRBJ1-5 and V is TRBV19; 9 bases align to TRBD1. The source is a man between 50 and 59 years old with acute or convalescent COVID-19. Source material: peripheral blood. The CDR3 region has the DNA TGTGCCAGTAGTATGGACAGGGGTGGCAATCAGCCCCAGCATTTT. This translates into CASSMDRGGNQPQHF.